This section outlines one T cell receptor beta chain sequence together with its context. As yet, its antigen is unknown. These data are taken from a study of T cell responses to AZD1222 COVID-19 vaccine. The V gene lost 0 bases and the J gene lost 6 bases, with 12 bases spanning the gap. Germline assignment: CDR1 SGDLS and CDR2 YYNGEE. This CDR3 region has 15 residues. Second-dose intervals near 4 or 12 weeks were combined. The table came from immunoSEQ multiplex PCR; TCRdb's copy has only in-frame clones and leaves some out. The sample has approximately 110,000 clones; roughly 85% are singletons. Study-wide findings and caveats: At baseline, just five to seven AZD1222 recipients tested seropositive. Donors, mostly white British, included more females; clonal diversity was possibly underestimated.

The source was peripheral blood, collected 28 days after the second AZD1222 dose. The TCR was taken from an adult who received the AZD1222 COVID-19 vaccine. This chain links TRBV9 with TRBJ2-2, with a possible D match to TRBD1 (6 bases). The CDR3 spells CASSVADSLPGELFF. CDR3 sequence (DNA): TGTGCCAGCAGCGTAGCGGACAGCTTACCCGGGGAGCTGTTTTTT.